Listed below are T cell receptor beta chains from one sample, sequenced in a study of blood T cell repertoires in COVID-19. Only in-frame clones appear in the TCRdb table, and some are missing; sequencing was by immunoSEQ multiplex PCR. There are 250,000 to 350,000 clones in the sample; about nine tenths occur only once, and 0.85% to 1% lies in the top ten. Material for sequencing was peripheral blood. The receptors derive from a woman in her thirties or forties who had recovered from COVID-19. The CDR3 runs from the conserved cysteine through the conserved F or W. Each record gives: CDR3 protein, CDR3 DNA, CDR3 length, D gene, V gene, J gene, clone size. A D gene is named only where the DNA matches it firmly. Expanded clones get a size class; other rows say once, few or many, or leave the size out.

cdr3_aa: CASSVARVGTDTQYF
cdr3_nt: TGTGCCAGCAGCGTAGCCAGGGTTGGGACAGATACGCAGTATTTT
cdr3_length: 15
d_call: -
v_call: TRBV9
j_call: TRBJ2-3
clone_size: few

cdr3_aa: CASSPRVGNTGELFF
cdr3_nt: TGTGCCAGCAGTCCCCGGGTCGGGAACACCGGGGAGCTGTTTTTT
cdr3_length: 15
d_call: -
v_call: TRBV2
j_call: TRBJ2-2
clone_size: -

cdr3_aa: CASSPNYSPSDTEAFF
cdr3_nt: TGTGCCAGCTCACCGAATTACTCCCCCTCCGACACTGAAGCTTTCTTT
cdr3_length: 16
d_call: -
v_call: TRBV18
j_call: TRBJ1-1
clone_size: few

cdr3_aa: CASSPGQPVGEQYF
cdr3_nt: TGCGCCAGCAGCCCGGGACAGCCGGTGGGCGAGCAGTACTTC
cdr3_length: 14
d_call: TRBD1
v_call: TRBV4-1
j_call: TRBJ2-7
clone_size: -

cdr3_aa: CAISGGRNSEETQYF
cdr3_nt: TGTGCCATCAGTGGGGGCAGAAACTCCGAAGAGACCCAGTACTTC
cdr3_length: 15
d_call: -
v_call: TRBV10-3
j_call: TRBJ2-5
clone_size: -

cdr3_aa: CASSLVIGRVDEQFF
cdr3_nt: TGTGCCAGCAGCTTAGTCATCGGGAGGGTCGATGAGCAGTTCTTC
cdr3_length: 15
d_call: TRBD2
v_call: TRBV7-9
j_call: TRBJ2-1
clone_size: -

cdr3_aa: CASSLASGITDTQYF
cdr3_nt: TGTGCCAGCAGCTTAGCTAGCGGGATCACAGATACGCAGTATTTT
cdr3_length: 15
d_call: TRBD2
v_call: TRBV7-3
j_call: TRBJ2-3
clone_size: -

cdr3_aa: CASSFLGTSGPETQYF
cdr3_nt: TGTGCCAGCAGCTTTCTGGGGACTAGCGGCCCAGAGACCCAGTACTTC
cdr3_length: 16
d_call: TRBD2
v_call: TRBV11-2
j_call: TRBJ2-5
clone_size: -

cdr3_aa: CASSPAESGNTIYF
cdr3_nt: TGCGCCAGCAGCCCGGCGGAGTCTGGAAACACCATATATTTT
cdr3_length: 14
d_call: -
v_call: TRBV5-1
j_call: TRBJ1-3
clone_size: -

cdr3_aa: CASSWRGGDGYTF
cdr3_nt: TGTGCCAGCAGTTGGCGGGGAGGGGATGGCTACACCTTC
cdr3_length: 13
d_call: -
v_call: TRBV9
j_call: TRBJ1-2
clone_size: -

cdr3_aa: CASSDPGGRISVELFF
cdr3_nt: TGTGCCAGTAGCGACCCAGGGGGAAGGATAAGCGTGGAGCTGTTTTTT
cdr3_length: 16
d_call: TRBD1
v_call: TRBV19
j_call: TRBJ2-2
clone_size: -

cdr3_aa: CASSPVGLAGGDTQYF
cdr3_nt: TGTGCCAGCTCACCAGTCGGACTAGCGGGAGGAGATACGCAGTATTTT
cdr3_length: 16
d_call: TRBD2
v_call: TRBV18
j_call: TRBJ2-3
clone_size: -

cdr3_aa: CAWGGGWGVNTEAFF
cdr3_nt: TGTGCCTGGGGAGGGGGCTGGGGGGTGAACACTGAAGCTTTCTTT
cdr3_length: 15
d_call: TRBD1
v_call: TRBV30
j_call: TRBJ1-1
clone_size: -

cdr3_aa: CASSQDGTAFFYGYTF
cdr3_nt: TGTGCCAGCAGCCAAGATGGAACAGCATTCTTCTATGGCTACACCTTC
cdr3_length: 16
d_call: -
v_call: TRBV14
j_call: TRBJ1-2
clone_size: -

cdr3_aa: CASSQDLLGDSYGYTF
cdr3_nt: TGCGCCAGCAGCCAAGATCTGTTAGGAGACAGCTATGGCTACACCTTC
cdr3_length: 16
d_call: -
v_call: TRBV4-1
j_call: TRBJ1-2
clone_size: -

cdr3_aa: CASSPLSVNTEAFF
cdr3_nt: TGTGCCAGCTCACCTCTTAGCGTGAACACTGAAGCTTTCTTT
cdr3_length: 14
d_call: -
v_call: TRBV18
j_call: TRBJ1-1
clone_size: -

cdr3_aa: CASSLFQNTGELFF
cdr3_nt: TGTGCCAGCAGCTTATTTCAGAACACCGGGGAGCTGTTTTTT
cdr3_length: 14
d_call: -
v_call: TRBV7-2
j_call: TRBJ2-2
clone_size: -

cdr3_aa: CASSSRGAGYGYTF
cdr3_nt: TGTGCCAGCAGCAGCAGGGGCGCAGGGTATGGCTACACCTTC
cdr3_length: 14
d_call: -
v_call: TRBV2
j_call: TRBJ1-2
clone_size: few

cdr3_aa: CASSSSSYEQYF
cdr3_nt: TGTGCCAGCAGTTCCAGCTCCTACGAGCAGTACTTC
cdr3_length: 12
d_call: -
v_call: TRBV27
j_call: TRBJ2-7
clone_size: many

cdr3_aa: CASSAGQFSTDTQYF
cdr3_nt: TGTGCCAGCAGCGCAGGACAGTTTAGCACAGATACGCAGTATTTT
cdr3_length: 15
d_call: -
v_call: TRBV6-4
j_call: TRBJ2-3
clone_size: -

cdr3_aa: CASSILASGSNEQFF
cdr3_nt: TGTGCCAGTAGTATATTGGCTAGCGGGAGCAATGAGCAGTTCTTC
cdr3_length: 15
d_call: TRBD2
v_call: TRBV19
j_call: TRBJ2-1
clone_size: -

cdr3_aa: CASSPGQRQETQYF
cdr3_nt: TGTGCCAGCAGCCCGGGACAGCGCCAAGAGACCCAGTACTTC
cdr3_length: 14
d_call: TRBD1
v_call: TRBV7-9
j_call: TRBJ2-5
clone_size: -

cdr3_aa: CASSGQGDRGTEAFF
cdr3_nt: TGTGCCAGCAGCGGTCAAGGTGACAGGGGCACTGAAGCTTTCTTT
cdr3_length: 15
d_call: TRBD1
v_call: TRBV9
j_call: TRBJ1-1
clone_size: -

cdr3_aa: CATRELLANEQFF
cdr3_nt: TGTGCCACGAGGGAACTTCTGGCTAATGAGCAGTTCTTC
cdr3_length: 13
d_call: -
v_call: TRBV6-5
j_call: TRBJ2-1
clone_size: -

cdr3_aa: CASSTRKGGGLGTSNPDTQYF
cdr3_nt: TGTGCCAGCTCAACCAGGAAAGGAGGTGGTTTGGGGACTAGCAACCCAGATACGCAGTATTTT
cdr3_length: 21
d_call: TRBD2
v_call: TRBV18
j_call: TRBJ2-3
clone_size: -

cdr3_aa: CASWGTSGSLGTDTQYF
cdr3_nt: TGTGCCTCATGGGGGACTAGCGGGAGTCTCGGGACAGATACGCAGTATTTT
cdr3_length: 17
d_call: TRBD2
v_call: TRBV10-3
j_call: TRBJ2-3
clone_size: -

cdr3_aa: CASSQQLAGYNEQFF
cdr3_nt: TGTGCCAGCAGCCAGCAGCTAGCGGGCTACAATGAGCAGTTCTTC
cdr3_length: 15
d_call: TRBD2
v_call: TRBV4-2
j_call: TRBJ2-1
clone_size: -

cdr3_aa: CASSLDRAKGSPLHF
cdr3_nt: TGCGCCAGCAGCCTGGACAGGGCGAAAGGTTCACCCCTCCACTTT
cdr3_length: 15
d_call: TRBD1
v_call: TRBV5-1
j_call: TRBJ1-6
clone_size: -

cdr3_aa: CASSDDNALGYTF
cdr3_nt: TGTGCCAGCAGTGATGATAATGCGCTTGGCTACACCTTC
cdr3_length: 13
d_call: -
v_call: TRBV6-1
j_call: TRBJ1-2
clone_size: many

cdr3_aa: CASSKTQLEQFF
cdr3_nt: TGTGCCAGCAGTAAGACTCAATTAGAGCAGTTCTTC
cdr3_length: 12
d_call: -
v_call: TRBV12-3/TRBV12-4
j_call: TRBJ2-1
clone_size: once

cdr3_aa: CATRAGDREYEQYF
cdr3_nt: TGTGCCACTAGAGCGGGAGACAGGGAGTACGAGCAGTACTTC
cdr3_length: 14
d_call: -
v_call: TRBV10-3
j_call: TRBJ2-7
clone_size: -

cdr3_aa: CASSPRVLAGDHEQFF
cdr3_nt: TGTGCCAGCTCACCACGTGTTTTGGCGGGAGACCATGAGCAGTTCTTC
cdr3_length: 16
d_call: TRBD2
v_call: TRBV18
j_call: TRBJ2-1
clone_size: -

cdr3_aa: CASSLRDRAGTGELFF
cdr3_nt: TGCGCCAGCAGCCTAAGGGACAGGGCGGGCACCGGGGAGCTGTTTTTT
cdr3_length: 16
d_call: TRBD1
v_call: TRBV4-1
j_call: TRBJ2-2
clone_size: few

cdr3_aa: CASRDVGGVQEKLFF
cdr3_nt: TGTGCCAGCAGGGACGTTGGGGGGGTTCAGGAAAAACTGTTTTTT
cdr3_length: 15
d_call: -
v_call: TRBV25-1
j_call: TRBJ1-4
clone_size: -

cdr3_aa: CASSLGTGGSPLHF
cdr3_nt: TGTGCCAGCAGCTTAGGGACAGGGGGTTCACCCCTCCACTTT
cdr3_length: 14
d_call: TRBD1
v_call: TRBV11-2
j_call: TRBJ1-6
clone_size: -

cdr3_aa: CAWSVVGVGETQYF
cdr3_nt: TGTGCCTGGAGTGTAGTAGGGGTGGGGGAGACCCAGTACTTC
cdr3_length: 14
d_call: -
v_call: TRBV30
j_call: TRBJ2-5
clone_size: -

cdr3_aa: CASSWGTSGLHEQYF
cdr3_nt: TGTGCCAGCAGTTGGGGGACTAGCGGGCTCCACGAGCAGTACTTC
cdr3_length: 15
d_call: TRBD2
v_call: TRBV28
j_call: TRBJ2-7
clone_size: -

cdr3_aa: CASSPVVGTAQETQYF
cdr3_nt: TGTGCCAGCAGCCCCGTCGTTGGGACAGCCCAAGAGACCCAGTACTTC
cdr3_length: 16
d_call: TRBD1
v_call: TRBV7-9
j_call: TRBJ2-5
clone_size: -

cdr3_aa: CASSIQASEQYF
cdr3_nt: TGCGCCAGCAGCATACAGGCTTCCGAGCAGTACTTC
cdr3_length: 12
d_call: -
v_call: TRBV5-1
j_call: TRBJ2-7
clone_size: -

cdr3_aa: CASSDSGYSQYF
cdr3_nt: TGTGCCAGCAGCGACTCGGGATATTCGCAGTATTTT
cdr3_length: 12
d_call: -
v_call: TRBV9
j_call: TRBJ2-3
clone_size: -

cdr3_aa: CASSYTSGWGTQYF
cdr3_nt: TGTGCCAGCAGTTACACCAGCGGGTGGGGGACCCAGTACTTC
cdr3_length: 14
d_call: -
v_call: TRBV6-2/TRBV6-3
j_call: TRBJ2-5
clone_size: -

cdr3_aa: CASSYGTSGEQYF
cdr3_nt: TGCGCCAGCAGCTACGGGACTAGCGGCGAGCAGTACTTC
cdr3_length: 13
d_call: TRBD2
v_call: TRBV5-1
j_call: TRBJ2-7
clone_size: -

cdr3_aa: CASSLDRVGDTQYF
cdr3_nt: TGTGCCAGCAGCTTAGACAGGGTTGGAGATACGCAGTATTTT
cdr3_length: 14
d_call: -
v_call: TRBV7-9
j_call: TRBJ2-3
clone_size: -

cdr3_aa: CASSLRGFLRDGYTF
cdr3_nt: TGTGCCAGCAGCTTGCGAGGGTTCCTAAGGGATGGCTACACCTTC
cdr3_length: 15
d_call: -
v_call: TRBV5-4
j_call: TRBJ1-2
clone_size: few

cdr3_aa: CASSHGGPGEQYF
cdr3_nt: TGCGCCAGCAGCCACGGGGGTCCCGGCGAGCAGTACTTC
cdr3_length: 13
d_call: -
v_call: TRBV4-1
j_call: TRBJ2-7
clone_size: -

cdr3_aa: CASSMVKTGSLETQYF
cdr3_nt: TGTGCCAGCAGCATGGTAAAGACCGGGAGTTTGGAGACCCAGTACTTC
cdr3_length: 16
d_call: -
v_call: TRBV7-9
j_call: TRBJ2-5
clone_size: few

cdr3_aa: CASSSTGTLPEKLFF
cdr3_nt: TGTGCCAGCAGTTCGACAGGGACGCTTCCTGAAAAACTGTTTTTT
cdr3_length: 15
d_call: TRBD1
v_call: TRBV28
j_call: TRBJ1-4
clone_size: -

cdr3_aa: CASTLDRGYTEAFF
cdr3_nt: TGTGCCAGTACCTTGGACAGGGGATATACTGAAGCTTTCTTT
cdr3_length: 14
d_call: TRBD1
v_call: TRBV19
j_call: TRBJ1-1
clone_size: -

cdr3_aa: CASSYSPGGSEQFF
cdr3_nt: TGTGCCAGCAGTTACTCCCCGGGGGGGTCTGAGCAGTTCTTC
cdr3_length: 14
d_call: TRBD2
v_call: TRBV6-5
j_call: TRBJ2-1
clone_size: -

cdr3_aa: CASSLTRLSRSGELFF
cdr3_nt: TGTGCCAGCAGCTTAACGCGCTTATCACGGTCCGGGGAGCTGTTTTTT
cdr3_length: 16
d_call: -
v_call: TRBV7-9
j_call: TRBJ2-2
clone_size: -

cdr3_aa: CAWRGEGQQFF
cdr3_nt: TGTGCCTGGAGAGGAGAGGGCCAGCAGTTCTTC
cdr3_length: 11
d_call: -
v_call: TRBV30
j_call: TRBJ2-1
clone_size: -

cdr3_aa: CASSPVGLAGYTGELFF
cdr3_nt: TGTGCCAGCAGTCCCGTCGGACTAGCGGGATACACCGGGGAGCTGTTTTTT
cdr3_length: 17
d_call: TRBD2
v_call: TRBV27
j_call: TRBJ2-2
clone_size: -